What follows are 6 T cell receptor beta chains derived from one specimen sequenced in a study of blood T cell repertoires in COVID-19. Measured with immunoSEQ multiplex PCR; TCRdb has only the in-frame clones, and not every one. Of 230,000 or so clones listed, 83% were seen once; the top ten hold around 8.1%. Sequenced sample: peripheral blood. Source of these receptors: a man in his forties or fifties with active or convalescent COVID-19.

The CDR3 is CASREGNSPLHF. CDR3 DNA sequence: TGTGCCAGTAGGGAGGGCAATTCACCCCTCCACTTT. This chain uses TRBV6-5 with TRBJ1-6; D is uncertain. V dropped 9 bases and J dropped 7 bases, with 10 bases sitting between them. This CDR3 is 12 amino acids long. The germline V gene encodes CDR1 MNHEY and CDR2 SVGAGI.

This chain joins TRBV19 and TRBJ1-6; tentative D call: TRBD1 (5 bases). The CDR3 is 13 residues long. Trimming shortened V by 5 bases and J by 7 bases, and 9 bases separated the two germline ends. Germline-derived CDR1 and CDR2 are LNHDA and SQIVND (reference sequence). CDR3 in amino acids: CASSQGPNSPLHF. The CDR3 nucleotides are TGTGCCAGTAGTCAGGGCCCAAATTCACCCCTCCACTTT. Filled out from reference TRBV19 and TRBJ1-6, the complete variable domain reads DGGITQSPKYLFRKEGQNVTLSCEQNLNHDAMYWYRQDPGQGLRLIYYSQIVNDFQKGDIAEGYSVSREKKESFPLTVTSAQKNPTAFYLCASSQGPNSPLHFGNGTRLTVT.

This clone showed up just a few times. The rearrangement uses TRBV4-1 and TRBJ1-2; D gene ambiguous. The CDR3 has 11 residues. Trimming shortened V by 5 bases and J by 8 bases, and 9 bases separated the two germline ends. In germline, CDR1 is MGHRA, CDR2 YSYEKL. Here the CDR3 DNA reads TGCGCCAGCAGCTCCCCGGGGGGCTACACCTTC. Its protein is CASSSPGGYTF.

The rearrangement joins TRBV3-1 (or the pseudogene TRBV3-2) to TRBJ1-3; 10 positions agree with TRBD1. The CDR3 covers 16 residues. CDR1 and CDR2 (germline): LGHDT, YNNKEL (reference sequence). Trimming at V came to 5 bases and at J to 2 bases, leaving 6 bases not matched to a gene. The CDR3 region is CASSRGQGIAGNTIYF. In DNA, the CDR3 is TGTGCCAGCAGCAGGGGACAGGGGATAGCTGGAAACACCATATATTTT.

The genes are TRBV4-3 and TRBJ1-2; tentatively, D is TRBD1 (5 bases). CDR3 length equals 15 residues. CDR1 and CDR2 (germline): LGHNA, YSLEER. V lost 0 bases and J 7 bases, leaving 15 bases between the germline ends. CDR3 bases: TGCGCCAGCAGCCAAGATCTTAGGGGCTCCGGTGGCTACACCTTC. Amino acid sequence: CASSQDLRGSGGYTF.

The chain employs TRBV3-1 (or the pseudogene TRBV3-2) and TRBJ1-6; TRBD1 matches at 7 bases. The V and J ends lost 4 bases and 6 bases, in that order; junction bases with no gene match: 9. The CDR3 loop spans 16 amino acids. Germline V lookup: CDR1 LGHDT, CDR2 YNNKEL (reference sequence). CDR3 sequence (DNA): TGTGCCAGCAGCCCTTCGTACAGGGGTCGTAATTCACCCCTCCACTTT. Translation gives CASSPSYRGRNSPLHF.